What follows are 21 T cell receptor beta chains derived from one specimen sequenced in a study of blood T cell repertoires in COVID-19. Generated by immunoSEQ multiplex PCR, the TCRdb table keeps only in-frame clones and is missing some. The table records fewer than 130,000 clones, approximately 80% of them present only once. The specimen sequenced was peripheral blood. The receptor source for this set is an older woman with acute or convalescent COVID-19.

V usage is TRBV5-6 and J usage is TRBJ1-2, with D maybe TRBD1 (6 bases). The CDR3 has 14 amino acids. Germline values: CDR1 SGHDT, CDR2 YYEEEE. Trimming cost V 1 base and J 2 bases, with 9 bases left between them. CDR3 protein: CASSLNRANYGYTF. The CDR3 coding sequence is TGTGCCAGCAGCTTGAACAGGGCGAACTATGGCTACACCTTC.

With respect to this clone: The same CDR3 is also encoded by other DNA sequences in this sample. Here the CDR3 reads CRASTLAGGGTGELFF. CDR3 DNA: TGCCGGGCTAGTACTCTTGCCGGGGGGGGGACCGGGGAGCTGTTTTTT. The V and J genes are TRBV20-1 and TRBJ2-2; 8 bases agree with TRBD2. The CDR3 has 16 amino acids. Germline lookup yields CDR1 DFQATT and CDR2 SNEGSKA (reference sequence).

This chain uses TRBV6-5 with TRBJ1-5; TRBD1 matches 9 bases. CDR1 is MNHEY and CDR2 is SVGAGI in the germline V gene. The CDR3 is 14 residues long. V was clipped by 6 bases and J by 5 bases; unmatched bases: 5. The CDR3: CASRAQGAHQPQHF. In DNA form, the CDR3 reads TGTGCCAGCAGGGCACAGGGGGCTCATCAGCCCCAGCATTTT.

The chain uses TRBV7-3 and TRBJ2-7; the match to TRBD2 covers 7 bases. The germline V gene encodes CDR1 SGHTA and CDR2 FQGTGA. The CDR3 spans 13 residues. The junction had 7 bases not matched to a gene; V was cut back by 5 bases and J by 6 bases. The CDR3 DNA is TGTGCCAGCAGCACCGGGGGAGGGCTCGAGCAGTACTTC. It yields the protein CASSTGGGLEQYF.

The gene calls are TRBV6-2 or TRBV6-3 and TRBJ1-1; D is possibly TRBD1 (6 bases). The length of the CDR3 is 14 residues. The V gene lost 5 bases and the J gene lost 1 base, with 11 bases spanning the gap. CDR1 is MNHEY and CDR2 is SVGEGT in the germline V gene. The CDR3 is CASSKQGQNTEAFF. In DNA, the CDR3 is TGTGCCAGCAGTAAACAGGGTCAGAACACTGAAGCTTTCTTT.

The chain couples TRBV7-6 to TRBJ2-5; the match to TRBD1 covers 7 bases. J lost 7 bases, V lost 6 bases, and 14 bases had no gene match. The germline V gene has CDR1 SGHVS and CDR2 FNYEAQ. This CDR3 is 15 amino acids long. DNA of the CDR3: TGTGCCAGCAGTTCGAGTCGACAGGGTGCGGGGACCCAGTACTTC. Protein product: CASSSSRQGAGTQYF. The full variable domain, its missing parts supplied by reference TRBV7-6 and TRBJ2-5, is GAGVSQSPRYKVTKRGQDVALRCDPISGHVSLYWYRQALGQGPEFLTYFNYEAQQDKSGLPNDRFSAERPEGSISTLTIQRTEQRDSAMYRCASSSSRQGAGTQYFGPGTRLLVL.

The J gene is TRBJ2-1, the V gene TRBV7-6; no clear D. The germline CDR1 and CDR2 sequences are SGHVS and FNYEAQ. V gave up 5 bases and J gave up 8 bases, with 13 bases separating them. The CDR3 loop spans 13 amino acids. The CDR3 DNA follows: TGTGCCAGCAGCCCCTTTGAGGCCTATGAGCAGTTCTTC. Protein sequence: CASSPFEAYEQFF.

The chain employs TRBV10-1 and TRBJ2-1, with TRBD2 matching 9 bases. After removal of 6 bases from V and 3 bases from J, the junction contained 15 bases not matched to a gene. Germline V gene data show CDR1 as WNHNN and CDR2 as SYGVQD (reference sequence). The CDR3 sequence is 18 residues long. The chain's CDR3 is CASRSDRLAGFFYNEQFF. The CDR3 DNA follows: TGCGCCAGCAGGAGCGATCGGCTAGCGGGGTTTTTCTACAATGAGCAGTTCTTC.

The CDR3 region has the DNA TGTGCCAGCAGCTTGGCCATGGGAGAGGGGAACACTGAAGCTTTCTTT. This encodes CASSLAMGEGNTEAFF. This chain uses TRBV5-4 with TRBJ1-1, with D unresolved. From germline, CDR1 is SGHNT and CDR2 YYREEE (reference sequence). V was shortened by 0 bases and J by 1 base, with 13 bases between the two germline ends. The CDR3 is made up of 16 amino acids.

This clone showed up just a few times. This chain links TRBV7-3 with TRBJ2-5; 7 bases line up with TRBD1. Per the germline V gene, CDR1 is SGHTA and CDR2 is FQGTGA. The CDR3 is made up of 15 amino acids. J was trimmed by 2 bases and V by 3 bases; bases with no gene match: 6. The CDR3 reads CASSLTGLGQETQYF. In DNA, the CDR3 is TGTGCCAGCAGCTTGACAGGGTTAGGGCAAGAGACCCAGTACTTC.

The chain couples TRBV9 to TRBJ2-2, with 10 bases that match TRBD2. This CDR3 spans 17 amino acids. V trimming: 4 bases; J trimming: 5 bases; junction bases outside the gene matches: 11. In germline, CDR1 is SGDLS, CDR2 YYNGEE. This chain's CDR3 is CASSPPVGLARTGELFF. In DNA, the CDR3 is TGTGCCAGCAGCCCCCCGGTGGGACTAGCGCGTACCGGGGAGCTGTTTTTT.

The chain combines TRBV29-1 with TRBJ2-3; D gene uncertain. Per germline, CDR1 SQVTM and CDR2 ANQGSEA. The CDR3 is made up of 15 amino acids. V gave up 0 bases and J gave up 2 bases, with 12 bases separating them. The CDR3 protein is CSVEDQIQTTDTQYF. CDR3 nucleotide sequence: TGCAGCGTTGAAGATCAGATCCAAACCACAGATACGCAGTATTTT.

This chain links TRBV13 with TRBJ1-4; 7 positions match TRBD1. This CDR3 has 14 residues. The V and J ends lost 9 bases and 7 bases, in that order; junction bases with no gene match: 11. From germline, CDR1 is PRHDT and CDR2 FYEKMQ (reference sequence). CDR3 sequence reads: CASSPGTDLEKLFF. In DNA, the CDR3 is TGTGCCAGTTCACCGGGGACAGACCTTGAAAAACTGTTTTTT.

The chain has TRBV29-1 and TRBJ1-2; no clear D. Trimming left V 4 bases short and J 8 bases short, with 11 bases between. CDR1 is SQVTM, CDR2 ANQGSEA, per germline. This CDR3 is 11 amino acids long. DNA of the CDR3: TGCAGCGTTGTAGGAGAGCGGGGCTACACCTTC. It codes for CSVVGERGYTF.

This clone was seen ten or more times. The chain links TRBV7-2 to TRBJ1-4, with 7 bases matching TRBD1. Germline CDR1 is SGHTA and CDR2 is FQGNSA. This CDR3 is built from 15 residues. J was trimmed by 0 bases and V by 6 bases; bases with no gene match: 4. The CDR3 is CASSRDSPTNEKLFF. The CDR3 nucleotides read TGTGCCAGCAGTCGGGACAGCCCAACTAATGAAAAACTGTTTTTT.

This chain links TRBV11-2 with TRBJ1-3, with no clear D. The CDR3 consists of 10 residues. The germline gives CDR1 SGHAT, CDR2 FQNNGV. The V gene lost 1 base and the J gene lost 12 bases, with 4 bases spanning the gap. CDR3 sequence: CASSLGGIYF. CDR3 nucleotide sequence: TGTGCCAGCAGCTTAGGAGGCATATATTTT.

The CDR3: CASSSGTSGVADTQYF. The CDR3 nucleotides read TGTGCCAGCAGTTCGGGGACTAGCGGGGTCGCAGATACGCAGTATTTT. The chain combines TRBV2 with TRBJ2-3; 13 bases fit TRBD2. The germline CDR1 and CDR2 sequences are SNHLY and FYNNEI. CDR3 length: 16 amino acids. Trimming took 5 bases from V and 4 from J; bases not matched to a gene: 6.

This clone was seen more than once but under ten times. The CDR3 DNA is TGTGCCAGCAGCTTAGGTTTGACAGGCTCGAGTCAGCCCCAGCATTTT. This translates into CASSLGLTGSSQPQHF. The chain is built from TRBV7-2 and TRBJ1-5, with a possible D match to TRBD1 (6 bases). Germline CDR1 is SGHTA and CDR2 is FQGNSA. The CDR3 runs to 16 residues. The V end was cut by 1 base, the J end by 6 bases, with 16 bases between.

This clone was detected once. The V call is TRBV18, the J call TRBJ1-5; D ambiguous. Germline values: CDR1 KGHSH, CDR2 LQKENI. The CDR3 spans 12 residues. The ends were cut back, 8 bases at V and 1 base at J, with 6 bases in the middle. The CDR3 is CASGESNQPQHF. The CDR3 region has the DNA TGTGCCAGCGGAGAGAGCAATCAGCCCCAGCATTTT.

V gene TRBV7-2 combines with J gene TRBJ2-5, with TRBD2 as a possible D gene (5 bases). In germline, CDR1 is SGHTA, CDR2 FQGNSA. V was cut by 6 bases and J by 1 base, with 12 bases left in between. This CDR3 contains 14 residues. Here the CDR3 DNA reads TGTGCCAGCAGACTAAGGGCGGGCCAAGAGACCCAGTACTTC. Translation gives CASRLRAGQETQYF.

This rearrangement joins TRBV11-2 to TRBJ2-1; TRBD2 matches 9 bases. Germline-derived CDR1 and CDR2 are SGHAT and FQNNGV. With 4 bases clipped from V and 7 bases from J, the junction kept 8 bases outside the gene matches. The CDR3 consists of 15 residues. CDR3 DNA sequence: TGTGCCAGCAGCTATTCTAGCGGGGCGTTAAATGAGCAGTTCTTC. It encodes CASSYSSGALNEQFF.